Listed below are T cell receptor beta chains from one sample, sequenced in a study of siplizumab effects on memory and regulatory T cells. Using immunoSEQ multiplex PCR, the repertoire was profiled, and TCRdb retains in-frame clones only, with some absent. The sample lists 99,000 or so clones, about 95% occurring once. The sample was non-Treg CD4+ T cells sorted from blood. The receptors come from a human donor in good health. Each CDR3 is given with its conserved first and last residue.

V gene	CDR3 protein
TRBV30	CAWKRTYNSPLHF
TRBV5-4	CASGLDGRDTGELFF
TRBV28	CASSLSGRGNIQYF
TRBV28	CASSGANVLTF
TRBV13	CASSLGNAGYTDTQYF
TRBV2	CASRGTHWAGANVLTF
TRBV18	CASSLGLAGEQFF
TRBV4-2	CASTRTSTGELFF
TRBV6-6	CASSYRGPETQYF
TRBV6-1	CASSFINEQFF
TRBV4-2	CASRRETAAYEQYF
TRBV10-3	CAISDSGVEGQPQHF
TRBV15	CATSRDTLATNEKLFF
TRBV28	CASSLARTGRGDEQYF
TRBV6-6	CASSPGSNYGYTF
TRBV7-3	CASSLDRTYEQYF
TRBV27	CASSLFRGGEAFF
TRBV19	CASSYGQVINYGYTF
TRBV5-6	CASSLPSGNTIYF
TRBV2	CASIRGLNYGYTF
TRBV5-1	CASSLDPGGTQPQHF
TRBV10-3	CAIKGSASGYTDTQYF
TRBV6-1	CASMGKNIQYF
TRBV4-2	CASSLEQAPNEQFF
TRBV19	CASTPVSSGANVLTF
TRBV5-1	CASSFALGEDTQYF
TRBV7-9	CASSPIRGPQETQYF
TRBV5-1	CASSENSGTFADTQYF
TRBV7-2	CASSRPLWGTYEQYF
TRBV5-1	CASSLGVSGRARETQYF
TRBV27	CASRGTGRRSYGYTF
TRBV30	CAWTGPSREKLFF
TRBV6-5	CASSRTNTDTQYF
TRBV30	CAWGASYEQYF
TRBV15	CATRTGATSENIQYF
TRBV2	CASRFRWAGGAGGYTF
TRBV28	CASSFGDRGITEAFF
TRBV30	CARVGGGTEAFF
TRBV28	CASSSAVTGVYEQYF
TRBV7-3	CASSMYGLAGQETQYF